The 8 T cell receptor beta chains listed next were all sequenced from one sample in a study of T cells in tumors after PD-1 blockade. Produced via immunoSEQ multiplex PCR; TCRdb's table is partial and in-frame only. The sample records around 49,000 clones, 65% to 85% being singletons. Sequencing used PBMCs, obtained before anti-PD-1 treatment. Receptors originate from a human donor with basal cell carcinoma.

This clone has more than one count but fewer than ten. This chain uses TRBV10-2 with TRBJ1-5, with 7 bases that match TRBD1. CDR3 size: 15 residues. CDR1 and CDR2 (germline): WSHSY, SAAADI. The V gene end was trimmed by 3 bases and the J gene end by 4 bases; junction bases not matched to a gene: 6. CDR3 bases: TGCGCCAGCAGTGAAGGACAGGTGAAAAATCAGCCCCAGCATTTT. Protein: CASSEGQVKNQPQHF.

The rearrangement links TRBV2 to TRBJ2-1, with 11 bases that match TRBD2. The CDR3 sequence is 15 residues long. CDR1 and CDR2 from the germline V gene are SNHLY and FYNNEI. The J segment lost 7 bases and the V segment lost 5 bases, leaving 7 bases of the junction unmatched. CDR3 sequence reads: CASSPIAGGLNEQFF. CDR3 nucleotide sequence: TGTGCCAGCAGTCCCATAGCGGGGGGGCTTAATGAGCAGTTCTTC.

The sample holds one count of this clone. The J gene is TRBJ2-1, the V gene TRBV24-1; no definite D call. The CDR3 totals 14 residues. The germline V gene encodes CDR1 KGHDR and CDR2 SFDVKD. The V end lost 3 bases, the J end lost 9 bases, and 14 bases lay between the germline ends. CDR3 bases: TGTGCCACCAGTGATGTACAGTTCGTAGGTGAGCAGTTCTTC. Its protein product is CATSDVQFVGEQFF.

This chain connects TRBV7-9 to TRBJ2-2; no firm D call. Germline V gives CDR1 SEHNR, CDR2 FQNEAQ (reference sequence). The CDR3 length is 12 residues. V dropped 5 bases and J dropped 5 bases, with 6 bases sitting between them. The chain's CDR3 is CASSTGTGELFF. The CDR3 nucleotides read TGTGCCAGCAGCACTGGGACCGGGGAGCTGTTTTTT.

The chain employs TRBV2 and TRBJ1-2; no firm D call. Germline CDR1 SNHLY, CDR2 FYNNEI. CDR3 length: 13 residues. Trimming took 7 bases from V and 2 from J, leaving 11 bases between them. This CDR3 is CASILTGNYGYTF. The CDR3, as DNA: TGTGCCAGCATCCTGACGGGCAACTATGGCTACACCTTC.

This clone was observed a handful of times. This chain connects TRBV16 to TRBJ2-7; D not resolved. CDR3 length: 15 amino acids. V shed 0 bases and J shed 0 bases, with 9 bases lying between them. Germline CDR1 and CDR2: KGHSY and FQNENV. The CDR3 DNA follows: TGTGCCAGCAGCCAATCTGGTGGTAGCTCCTACGAGCAGTACTTC. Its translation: CASSQSGGSSYEQYF.

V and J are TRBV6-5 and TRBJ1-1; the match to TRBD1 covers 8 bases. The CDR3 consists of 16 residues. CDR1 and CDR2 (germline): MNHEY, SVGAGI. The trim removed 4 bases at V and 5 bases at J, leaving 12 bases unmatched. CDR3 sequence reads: CASSSYTGQGETEAFF. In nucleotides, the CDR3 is TGTGCCAGCAGTTCCTATACCGGACAGGGAGAAACTGAAGCTTTCTTT.

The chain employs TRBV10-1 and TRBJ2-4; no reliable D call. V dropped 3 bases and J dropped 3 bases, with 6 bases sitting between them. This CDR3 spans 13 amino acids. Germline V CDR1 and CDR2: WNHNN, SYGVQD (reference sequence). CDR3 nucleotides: TGCGCCAGCAGTGATCCCAGCAAAAACATTCAGTACTTC. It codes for CASSDPSKNIQYF.